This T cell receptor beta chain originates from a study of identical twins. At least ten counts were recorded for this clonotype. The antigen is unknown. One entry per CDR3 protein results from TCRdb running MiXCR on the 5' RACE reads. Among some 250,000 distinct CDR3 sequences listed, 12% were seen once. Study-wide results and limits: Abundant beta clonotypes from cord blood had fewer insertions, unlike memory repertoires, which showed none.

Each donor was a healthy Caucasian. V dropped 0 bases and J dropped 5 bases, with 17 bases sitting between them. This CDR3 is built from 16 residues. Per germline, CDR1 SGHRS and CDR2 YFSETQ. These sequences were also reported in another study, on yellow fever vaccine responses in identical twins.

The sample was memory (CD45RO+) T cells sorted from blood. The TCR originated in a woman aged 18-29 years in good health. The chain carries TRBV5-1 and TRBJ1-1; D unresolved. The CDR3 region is CASSLGSGLGWTEAFF. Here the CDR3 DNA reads TGCGCCAGCAGCTTGGGGAGTGGTTTGGGCTGGACTGAAGCTTTCTTT.